The 23 T cell receptor beta chains presented below share a single source sample, sequenced in a study of blood T cell repertoires in COVID-19. The table came from immunoSEQ multiplex PCR; TCRdb's copy has only in-frame clones and leaves some out. Of under 150,000 clones listed, 79% are singletons. Material: peripheral blood. These receptors were collected from a middle-aged man with active or convalescent COVID-19.

This clone was seen only once. The chain has TRBV5-1 and TRBJ1-5; D is unclear. The CDR3 has 16 amino acids. Per the germline V gene, CDR1 is SGHRS and CDR2 is YFSETQ. Trimming took off 0 bases at V and 0 bases at J, with 10 bases between the two ends. The CDR3 region has the DNA TGCGCCAGCAGCTTGGCCGGAACAGATAGCAATCAGCCCCAGCATTTT. It specifies CASSLAGTDSNQPQHF.

CDR3 amino acids: CAWSVQHTDTQYF. Here the CDR3 DNA reads TGTGCCTGGAGTGTACAGCACACAGATACGCAGTATTTT. V usage is TRBV30 and J usage is TRBJ2-3; D call uncertain. With 0 bases removed from V and 2 bases from J, the gap between germline ends came to 6 bases. Per germline, CDR1 GTSNPN and CDR2 SVGIG (reference sequence). The CDR3 is made up of 13 amino acids.

This clone occurred a few times. The chain couples TRBV7-9 to TRBJ2-1; D might be TRBD2 (6 bases). V was pared by 1 base and J by 6 bases, with 13 bases between. The CDR3 extends over 15 amino acids. CDR1 is SEHNR and CDR2 is FQNEAQ in the germline V gene (reference sequence). CDR3 nucleotides: TGTGCCAGCAGCTTAGGACCTCTGGGGGGCAATGAGCAGTTCTTC. Encoded protein: CASSLGPLGGNEQFF.

The chain links TRBV7-2 to TRBJ2-7; 14 positions match TRBD2. V dropped 6 bases and J dropped 6; count of bases not matched to a gene: 1. This CDR3 region has 13 residues. CDR1 SGHTA and CDR2 FQGNSA come from the germline V gene. This CDR3 reads CASRGLAGVEQYF. The CDR3 DNA follows: TGTGCCAGCAGGGGACTAGCGGGAGTCGAGCAGTACTTC. The variable domain in full, completed from reference TRBV7-2 and TRBJ2-7, reads GAGVSQSPSNKVTEKGKDVELRCDPISGHTALYWYRQSLGQGLEFLIYFQGNSAPDKSGLPSDRFSAERTGGSVSTLTIQRTQQEDSAVYLCASRGLAGVEQYFGPGTRLTVT.

V is TRBV28 and J is TRBJ1-2; D is unclear. V was pared by 5 bases and J by 0 bases, with 7 bases between. The germline V gene has CDR1 MDHEN and CDR2 SYDVKM. This CDR3 contains 13 residues. CDR3 amino acids: CASSQTANYGYTF. In DNA, the CDR3 is TGTGCCAGCAGTCAGACTGCTAACTATGGCTACACCTTC.

This clone appeared once. The J gene is TRBJ2-7, the V gene TRBV25-1; no clear D. This CDR3 is 13 amino acids long. The ends were cut back, 1 base at V and 7 bases at J, with 11 bases in the middle. The germline V gene encodes CDR1 MGHDK and CDR2 SYGVNS. The CDR3 protein is CASSEFGRVEQYF. DNA for the CDR3: TGTGCCAGCAGTGAATTCGGTAGAGTGGAGCAGTACTTC.

This clone was observed once. The chain couples TRBV13 to TRBJ1-5; a weak D match, TRBD1 (5 bases). Germline V lookup: CDR1 PRHDT, CDR2 FYEKMQ (reference sequence). V lost 5 bases, J lost 7 bases, and 12 bases lay in between. The CDR3 covers 13 residues. The CDR3 coding sequence is TGTGCCAGCAGCCGTACCCGGGGGCAGCCCCAGCATTTT. This codes for CASSRTRGQPQHF.

The CDR3 bases are TGTGCCATCAGAGGGGTGCCTGGGGCCAACGTCCTGACTTTC. Amino acid sequence: CAIRGVPGANVLTF. The J gene is TRBJ2-6, the V gene TRBV28; D possibly uses TRBD1 or TRBD2 (5 bases each). This CDR3 is built from 14 residues. The V end lost 10 bases, the J end lost 2 bases, and 12 bases lay between the germline ends. Germline V gene sequence: CDR1 MDHEN, CDR2 SYDVKM.

This clone was counted a single time. The chain joins TRBV28 to TRBJ1-2; 12 bases agree with TRBD1. The CDR3 totals 14 residues. J gave up 8 bases and V 6 bases, and 7 bases lay outside the gene matches. Germline V gene lookup returns CDR1 MDHEN and CDR2 SYDVKM. This CDR3 is CASRPGQGASGYTF. CDR3 nucleotides: TGTGCCAGCAGACCGGGACAGGGGGCATCGGGCTACACCTTC.

The chain has TRBV24-1 and TRBJ2-3, with D uncertain. The CDR3 loop spans 13 amino acids. Germline values: CDR1 KGHDR, CDR2 SFDVKD. V shed 5 bases and J shed 8 bases, with 13 bases lying between them. CDR3 DNA: TGTGCCACCAGTGCAGGTCCGATTACTACGCAGTATTTT. It translates to CATSAGPITTQYF.

The chain has TRBV19 and TRBJ2-5; 9 bases are a match to TRBD2. This CDR3 contains 13 residues. V trimming: 8 bases; J trimming: 5 bases; junction bases outside the gene matches: 6. Germline CDR1 and CDR2: LNHDA and SQIVND (reference sequence). CDR3 DNA sequence: TGTGCCAGTGGTAGCGGGAGTTGGGAGACCCAGTACTTC. Translated: CASGSGSWETQYF.

The chain is built from TRBV27 and TRBJ1-4; D gene uncertain. The CDR3 spans 15 residues. Germline values: CDR1 MNHEY, CDR2 SMNVEV (reference sequence). Trimming took 5 bases from V and 7 from J, leaving 17 bases between them. Here the CDR3 reads CASSPKEGGSEKLFF. The CDR3 bases are TGTGCCAGCAGTCCCAAGGAGGGAGGGAGTGAAAAACTGTTTTTT.

The chain combines TRBV5-1 with TRBJ1-5; D uncertain. The CDR3 is made up of 15 amino acids. V lost 0 bases to trimming and J lost 4 bases, with 11 bases between them. Germline CDR1 reads SGHRS; CDR2 reads YFSETQ. CDR3: CASSLAGSENQPQHF. The CDR3 DNA reads TGCGCCAGCAGCTTGGCCGGGAGCGAAAATCAGCCCCAGCATTTT. The full variable domain, rest sourced from reference TRBV5-1 and TRBJ1-5, is KAGVTQTPRYLIKTRGQQVTLSCSPISGHRSVSWYQQTPGQGLQFLFEYFSETQRNKGNFPGRFSGRQFSNSRSEMNVSTLELGDSALYLCASSLAGSENQPQHFGDGTRLSIL.

The rearrangement joins TRBV29-1 to TRBJ2-3; 13 nucleotides align to TRBD2. Germline-derived CDR1 and CDR2 are SQVTM and ANQGSEA. The CDR3 sequence is 15 residues long. V shed 6 bases, J shed 2 bases, and the junction held 5 bases outside the gene matches. The CDR3 bases are TGCAGCGTACCCGGGACTAGCGGGATCACAGATACGCAGTATTTT. Translation: CSVPGTSGITDTQYF.

This clone was picked up one time. The rearrangement uses TRBV7-6 and TRBJ2-3; 12 nucleotides agree with TRBD2. CDR3 size: 16 residues. CDR1 is SGHVS, CDR2 FNYEAQ, per germline. V dropped 5 bases and J dropped 2; count of bases not matched to a gene: 5. The chain's CDR3 is CASSLRTSGTTDTQYF. The CDR3 nucleotides read TGTGCCAGCAGCCTCCGGACTAGCGGGACCACAGATACGCAGTATTTT.

This clone was picked up a small number of times. V and J are TRBV27 and TRBJ1-1; maybe TRBD1 (5 bases). Germline V gives CDR1 MNHEY, CDR2 SMNVEV (reference sequence). This CDR3 has 16 amino acids. V was clipped by 2 bases and J by 0 bases, with 13 bases between them. The CDR3 coding sequence is TGTGCCAGCAGTTTAGGGGGGGGATTCTTGAACACTGAAGCTTTCTTT. Residues: CASSLGGGFLNTEAFF.

This chain links TRBV14 with TRBJ2-1, with a possible D match to TRBD1 (6 bases). CDR1 and CDR2 (germline): SGHDN, FVKESK. This CDR3 region has 12 residues. V shed 5 bases and J shed 16 bases, with 18 bases lying between them. CDR3 amino acids: CASSKSVTGLFF. The CDR3 DNA sequence: TGTGCCAGCAGCAAGAGCGTGACAGGCCTTTTCTTC.

DNA of the CDR3: TGTGCCAGCAGTCCTCCTAGGGGCCAGGAACGGTATGGCTACACCTTC. Encoded protein: CASSPPRGQERYGYTF. This sequence joins TRBV28 and TRBJ1-2, with a weak D call TRBD1 (5 bases). The germline V and J ends were trimmed by 5 bases and 5 bases, with 21 bases remaining between them. The germline gives CDR1 MDHEN, CDR2 SYDVKM. This CDR3 comprises 16 residues.

This clone was found once. The gene calls are TRBV5-4 and TRBJ2-7, with 8 positions matching TRBD2. Germline-derived CDR1 and CDR2 are SGHNT and YYREEE (reference sequence). CDR3 length: 17 amino acids. V dropped 2 bases and J dropped 4; count of bases not matched to a gene: 14. CDR3 loop: CASSFGGRREVSYEQYF. CDR3 coding DNA: TGTGCCAGCAGCTTCGGGGGACGGCGGGAGGTATCGTACGAGCAGTACTTC.

Here the CDR3 reads CASSASVPSGANVLTF. DNA for the CDR3: TGTGCCAGCAGCGCCAGTGTTCCCTCTGGGGCCAACGTCCTGACTTTC. The genes are TRBV9 and TRBJ2-6; D gene ambiguous. Germline V lookup: CDR1 SGDLS, CDR2 YYNGEE. This CDR3 spans 16 amino acids. Trimming left V 3 bases short and J 0 bases short, with 10 bases between.

J is TRBJ2-1 and V is TRBV9; tentative D call: TRBD2 (6 bases). The CDR3 has 15 residues. The V end lost 2 bases, the J end lost 3 bases, and 12 bases lay between the germline ends. Germline V gene sequence: CDR1 SGDLS, CDR2 YYNGEE. DNA of the CDR3: TGTGCCAGCAGCGTCGGGGGAGCAGGCTACAATGAGCAGTTCTTC. Amino acids: CASSVGGAGYNEQFF.

CDR3 residues: CASSVQGAYGEQYF. The CDR3 region has the DNA TGTGCCAGTAGTGTACAGGGGGCCTACGGAGAGCAGTACTTC. The V call is TRBV19, the J call TRBJ2-7; 9 nucleotides match TRBD1. Looked up from germline, CDR1 is LNHDA and CDR2 is SQIVND (reference sequence). CDR3 length: 14 amino acids. V gave up 5 bases and J gave up 7 bases; unmatched junction bases: 9. Full variable domain (outside the CDR3, taken from reference TRBV19 and TRBJ2-7): DGGITQSPKYLFRKEGQNVTLSCEQNLNHDAMYWYRQDPGQGLRLIYYSQIVNDFQKGDIAEGYSVSREKKESFPLTVTSAQKNPTAFYLCASSVQGAYGEQYFGPGTRLTVT.

In nucleotides, the CDR3 is TGTGCCAGCAGTTACCAGTACCCGAACACTGAAGCTTTCTTT. Translating it yields CASSYQYPNTEAFF. This chain joins TRBV27 and TRBJ1-1; D gene unclear. V gave up 4 bases and J gave up 1 base, with 10 bases separating them. Looked up from germline, CDR1 is MNHEY and CDR2 is SMNVEV (reference sequence). There are 14 residues in the CDR3.